This passage covers 19 T cell receptor beta chains from one sample sequenced in a study of CD8 T cells in Susac syndrome. An input of about 0.5 to 1 ug of RNA was subjected to reverse transcription using random hexamers. Via MiXCR, TCRdb re-called the immunoSEQ multiplex PCR reads, giving one row per CDR3 protein. The sample has 200,000 or so distinct CDR3 sequences; approximately 94% are singletons. The source material was CD4+ T cells from PBMCs. The receptor source for this set is a human donor with multiple sclerosis.

The chain recombines TRBV4-1 with TRBJ2-1; D might be TRBD1 (6 bases). CDR1 is MGHRA and CDR2 is YSYEKL in the germline V gene. V shed 1 base and J shed 5 bases, with 9 bases lying between them. The CDR3 loop spans 14 amino acids. CDR3 in DNA: TGCGCCAGCAGCCAAGTTACAGGGAACAATGAGCAGTTCTTC. Residues: CASSQVTGNNEQFF.

V and J are TRBV7-9 and TRBJ1-1; 10 bases are a match to TRBD1. Trimming cost V 3 bases and J 6 bases; bases outside gene matches: 4. Germline V gene data show CDR1 as SEHNR and CDR2 as FQNEAQ (reference sequence). CDR3 length equals 14 residues. CDR3 nucleotides: TGTGCCAGCAGCTTGGGACAGGGGAAAGCTGAAGCTTTCTTT. Its translation is CASSLGQGKAEAFF.

J is TRBJ2-7 and V is TRBV6-2 or TRBV6-3; D uncertain. Germline values: CDR1 MNHEY, CDR2 SVGEGT. The CDR3 contains 12 residues. The ends were cut back, 0 bases at V and 4 bases at J, with 4 bases in the middle. CDR3 in amino acids: CASSYSTYEQYF. CDR3 coding DNA: TGTGCCAGCAGTTACTCGACTTACGAGCAGTACTTC.

V gene TRBV30 combines with J gene TRBJ2-1, with no clear D. The V and J ends lost 4 bases and 4 bases respectively, with 14 bases between them. The length of the CDR3 is 14 residues. Germline loops: CDR1 GTSNPN, CDR2 SVGIG (reference sequence). The chain's CDR3 is CAWKVIMSYNEQFF. CDR3 bases: TGTGCCTGGAAGGTGATCATGTCATACAATGAGCAGTTCTTC.

The genes are TRBV20-1 and TRBJ2-3, with D unclear. Germline CDR1 and CDR2: DFQATT and SNEGSKA (reference sequence). The CDR3 is 11 amino acids. V lost 7 bases and J lost 2, with 7 bases in between. The CDR3 region has the DNA TGCAGTGGTGTTACCACAGATACGCAGTATTTT. Its translation: CSGVTTDTQYF.

This chain connects TRBV5-4 to TRBJ2-3; D call uncertain. The CDR3 covers 12 residues. The V end lost 4 bases, the J end lost 5 bases, and 8 bases lay between the germline ends. Germline loops: CDR1 SGHNT, CDR2 YYREEE (reference sequence). CDR3 sequence: CASSLPRDTQYF. As DNA, the CDR3 is TGTGCCAGCAGCCTCCCCCGAGATACGCAGTATTTT.

The chain uses TRBV9 and TRBJ2-5; D uncertain. Germline V gene lookup returns CDR1 SGDLS and CDR2 YYNGEE. V lost 0 bases and J lost 7, with 10 bases in between. CDR3 length: 13 amino acids. The CDR3 region is CASSVVGGGTQYF. CDR3 nucleotides: TGTGCCAGCAGCGTAGTAGGCGGTGGGACCCAGTACTTC.

The chain combines TRBV29-1 with TRBJ1-1; weak D call: TRBD1 (6 bases). Trimming removed 6 bases at V and 3 bases at J, with 14 bases between. Germline loops: CDR1 SQVTM, CDR2 ANQGSEA. This CDR3 comprises 13 residues. Here the CDR3 reads CSVGLAGDTEAFF. The CDR3 nucleotides read TGCAGCGTCGGACTGGCAGGGGACACTGAAGCTTTCTTT.

V gene TRBV20-1 combines with J gene TRBJ1-2, with TRBD1 matching over 8 bases. Trimming at V came to 0 bases and at J to 7 bases, leaving 4 bases not matched to a gene. The CDR3 runs to 13 residues. The germline gives CDR1 DFQATT, CDR2 SNEGSKA (reference sequence). The CDR3: CSAREPGGFGYTF. The CDR3 region has the DNA TGCAGTGCTAGAGAACCAGGGGGCTTTGGCTACACCTTC.

The V call is TRBV23-1, the J call TRBJ1-1; D might be TRBD1 (5 bases). TRBV23-1 is given ORF status, its function remaining uncertain. The V end lost 7 bases, the J end lost 10 bases, and 7 bases lay between the germline ends. This CDR3 region has 9 residues. This chain's CDR3 is CASTRGAFF. DNA for the CDR3: TGCGCCAGCACGAGGGGAGCTTTCTTT.

A single count supports this clonotype. V and J are TRBV27 and TRBJ2-3, with 7 bases lining up with TRBD1. The CDR3 covers 14 residues. J lost 2 bases, V lost 6 bases, and 5 bases had no gene match. Germline assignment: CDR1 MNHEY and CDR2 SMNVEV (reference sequence). CDR3 DNA sequence: TGTGCCAGCAGCCGGACAGGTTACACAGATACGCAGTATTTT. This translates into CASSRTGYTDTQYF.

This sequence joins TRBV18 and TRBJ2-3, with 9 bases matching TRBD1. The germline V gene has CDR1 KGHSH and CDR2 LQKENI. V was clipped by 6 bases and J by 8 bases; unmatched bases: 9. CDR3 length equals 14 residues. CDR3 residues: CASSRGQGSGTQYF. DNA of the CDR3: TGTGCCAGCTCCCGGGGACAGGGTAGCGGTACGCAGTATTTT.

V and J are TRBV30 and TRBJ1-6; TRBD1 might be the D (5 bases). The CDR3 runs 13 residues. Germline values: CDR1 GTSNPN, CDR2 SVGIG (reference sequence). The germline V and J ends were trimmed by 2 bases and 7 bases, with 9 bases remaining between them. The CDR3 protein is CAWSFEGNSPLHF. The CDR3 region has the DNA TGTGCCTGGAGTTTCGAGGGGAATTCACCCCTCCACTTT.

The chain uses TRBV28 and TRBJ1-6; a possible D gene is TRBD1 (6 bases). CDR3 length: 16 residues. Germline V gene lookup returns CDR1 MDHEN and CDR2 SYDVKM. Trimming left V 2 bases short and J 9 bases short, with 17 bases between. The CDR3 loop reads CASSLPQGAPGSPLHF. CDR3 nucleotide sequence: TGTGCCAGCAGTTTACCACAGGGCGCCCCGGGTTCACCCCTCCACTTT.

The chain joins TRBV6-2 or TRBV6-3 to TRBJ1-5; D is possibly TRBD1 (5 bases). The V end was cut by 3 bases, the J end by 3 bases, with 12 bases between. This CDR3 is built from 15 residues. The V gene's germline CDR1 is MNHEY and CDR2 SVGEGT. The CDR3 DNA follows: TGTGCCAGCAGTTATGGACAACTTAACAATCAGCCCCAGCATTTT. The encoded protein is CASSYGQLNNQPQHF.

The chain couples TRBV28 to TRBJ2-5; D is ambiguous. Germline CDR1 reads MDHEN; CDR2 reads SYDVKM. The CDR3 has 15 amino acids. The V end lost 4 bases, the J end lost 0 bases, and 12 bases lay between the germline ends. CDR3 DNA: TGTGCCAGCAGTTCCCCCACAGAGTACCAAGAGACCCAGTACTTC. Protein product: CASSSPTEYQETQYF.

The chain has TRBV4-2 and TRBJ1-1; TRBD1 matches at 12 bases. The CDR3 covers 17 residues. In germline, CDR1 is LGHNA, CDR2 YNFKEQ. The V segment lost 0 bases and the J segment 0 bases; nucleotides outside the gene matches: 2. The CDR3: CASSQEGQGAMNTEAFF. Written as DNA, the CDR3 is TGTGCCAGCAGCCAAGAGGGACAGGGGGCAATGAACACTGAAGCTTTCTTT.

V is TRBV29-1 and J is TRBJ1-2, with D tentatively TRBD1 (5 bases). Trimming cost V 2 bases and J 7 bases, with 17 bases left between them. The CDR3 contains 14 residues. CDR1 and CDR2 from the germline V gene are SQVTM and ANQGSEA. CDR3 sequence (DNA): TGCAGCGTTGAACTCATCCAGGGAGAGGGTGGCTACACCTTC. It specifies CSVELIQGEGGYTF. The full variable domain, in which reference TRBV29-1 and TRBJ1-2 provide the parts outside the CDR3, is SAVISQKPSRDICQRGTSLTIQCQVDSQVTMMFWYRQQPGQSLTLIATANQGSEATYESGFVIDKFPISRPNLTFSTLTVSNMSPEDSSIYLCSVELIQGEGGYTFGSGTRLTVV.

The V call is TRBV6-5, the J call TRBJ2-7; D is perhaps TRBD1 (6 bases). Trimming took 6 bases from V and 2 from J, leaving 11 bases between them. The CDR3 covers 13 residues. From germline, CDR1 is MNHEY and CDR2 SVGAGI. DNA for the CDR3: TGTGCCAGCAGCCCGACAGGAACCTACGAGCAGTACTTC. This sequence encodes CASSPTGTYEQYF.